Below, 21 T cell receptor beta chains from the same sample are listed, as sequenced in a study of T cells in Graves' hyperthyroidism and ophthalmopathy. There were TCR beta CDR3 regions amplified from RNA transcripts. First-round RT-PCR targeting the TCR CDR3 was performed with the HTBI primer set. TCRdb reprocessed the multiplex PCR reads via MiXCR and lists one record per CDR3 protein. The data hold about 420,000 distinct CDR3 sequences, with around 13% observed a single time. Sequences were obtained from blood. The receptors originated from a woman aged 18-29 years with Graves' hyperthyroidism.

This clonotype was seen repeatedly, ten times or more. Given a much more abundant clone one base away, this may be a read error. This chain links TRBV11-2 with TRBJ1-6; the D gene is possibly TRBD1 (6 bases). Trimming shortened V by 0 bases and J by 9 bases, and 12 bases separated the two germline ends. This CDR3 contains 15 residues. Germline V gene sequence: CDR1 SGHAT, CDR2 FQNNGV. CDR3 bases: TGTGCCAGCAGCTTAGAGGCAGGGGACCGTTCACCCCTCCACTTT. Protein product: CASSLEAGDRSPLHF.

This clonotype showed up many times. CDR3 amino acids: CASSLRTGGQEQFF. The CDR3 nucleotides are TGTGCCAGCAGCTTAAGGACAGGGGGGCAGGAGCAGTTCTTC. The chain recombines TRBV7-8 with TRBJ2-1; the match to TRBD1 covers 10 bases. Trimming cost V 2 bases and J 10 bases; bases outside gene matches: 5. The CDR3 totals 14 residues. The germline V gene encodes CDR1 SGHVS and CDR2 FQNEAQ.

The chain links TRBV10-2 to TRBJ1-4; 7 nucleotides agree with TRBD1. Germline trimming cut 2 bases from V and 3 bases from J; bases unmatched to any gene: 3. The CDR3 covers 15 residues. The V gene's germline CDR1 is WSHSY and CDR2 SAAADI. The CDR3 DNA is TGCGCCAGCAGTGAGACTCAGGGGGCTAATGAAAAACTGTTTTTT. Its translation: CASSETQGANEKLFF.

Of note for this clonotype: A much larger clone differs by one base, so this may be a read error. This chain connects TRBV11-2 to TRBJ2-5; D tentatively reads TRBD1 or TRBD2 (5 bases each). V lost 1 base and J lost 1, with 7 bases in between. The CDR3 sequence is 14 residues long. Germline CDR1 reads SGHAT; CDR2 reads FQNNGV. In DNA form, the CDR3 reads TGTGCCAGCAGCTTAGGGGGGATCCAAGAGACCCAGTACTTC. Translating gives CASSLGGIQETQYF.

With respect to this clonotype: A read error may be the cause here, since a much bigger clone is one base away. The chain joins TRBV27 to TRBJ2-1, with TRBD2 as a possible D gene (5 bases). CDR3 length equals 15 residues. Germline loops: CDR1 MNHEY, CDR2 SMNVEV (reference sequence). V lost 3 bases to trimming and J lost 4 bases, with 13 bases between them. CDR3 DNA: TGTGCCAGCAGTTTCGAGGGCCATAAATACAATGAGCAGTTCTTC. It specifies CASSFEGHKYNEQFF.

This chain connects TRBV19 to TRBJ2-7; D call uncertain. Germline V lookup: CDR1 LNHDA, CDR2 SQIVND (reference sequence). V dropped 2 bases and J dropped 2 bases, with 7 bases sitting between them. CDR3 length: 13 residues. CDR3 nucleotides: TGTGCCAGTAGTATATTGGGAACCTACGAGCAGTACTTC. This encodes CASSILGTYEQYF.

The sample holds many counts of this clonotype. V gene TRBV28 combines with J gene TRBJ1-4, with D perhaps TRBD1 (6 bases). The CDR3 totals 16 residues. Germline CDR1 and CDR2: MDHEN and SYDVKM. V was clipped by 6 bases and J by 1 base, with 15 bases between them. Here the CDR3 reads CASSSGHLITNEKLFF. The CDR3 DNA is TGTGCCAGCAGCTCGGGACATCTGATAACTAATGAAAAACTGTTTTTT. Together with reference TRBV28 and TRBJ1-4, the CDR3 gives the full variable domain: DVKVTQSSRYLVKRTGEKVFLECVQDMDHENMFWYRQDPGLGLRLIYFSYDVKMKEKGDIPEGYSVSREKKERFSLILESASTNQTSMYLCASSSGHLITNEKLFFGSGTQLSVL.

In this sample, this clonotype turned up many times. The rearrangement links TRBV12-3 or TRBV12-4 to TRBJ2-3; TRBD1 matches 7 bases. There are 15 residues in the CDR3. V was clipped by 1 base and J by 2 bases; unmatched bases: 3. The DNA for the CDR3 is TGTGCCAGCAGTTTAGGGGGACAGATCACAGATACGCAGTATTTT. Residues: CASSLGGQITDTQYF.

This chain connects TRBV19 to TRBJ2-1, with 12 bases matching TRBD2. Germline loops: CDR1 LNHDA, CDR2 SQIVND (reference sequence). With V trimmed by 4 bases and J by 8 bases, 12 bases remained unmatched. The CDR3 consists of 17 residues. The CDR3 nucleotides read TGTGCCAGTAGTACCTTTTATCTAGCGGGAGGGCGAGATGAGCAGTTCTTC. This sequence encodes CASSTFYLAGGRDEQFF.

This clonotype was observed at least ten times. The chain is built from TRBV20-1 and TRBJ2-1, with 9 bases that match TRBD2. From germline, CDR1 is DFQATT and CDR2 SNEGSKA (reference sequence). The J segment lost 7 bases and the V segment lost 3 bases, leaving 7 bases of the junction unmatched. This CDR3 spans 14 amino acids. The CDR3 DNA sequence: TGCAGTGCTAGTGGCGGGAGGGCCCTTAATGAGCAGTTCTTC. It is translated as CSASGGRALNEQFF.

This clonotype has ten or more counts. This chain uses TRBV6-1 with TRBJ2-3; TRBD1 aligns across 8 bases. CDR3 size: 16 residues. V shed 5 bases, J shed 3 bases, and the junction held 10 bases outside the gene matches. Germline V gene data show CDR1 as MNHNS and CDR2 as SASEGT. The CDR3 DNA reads TGTGCCAGCAGTTCCCGACAGGGGATAAGTACAGATACGCAGTATTTT. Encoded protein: CASSSRQGISTDTQYF.

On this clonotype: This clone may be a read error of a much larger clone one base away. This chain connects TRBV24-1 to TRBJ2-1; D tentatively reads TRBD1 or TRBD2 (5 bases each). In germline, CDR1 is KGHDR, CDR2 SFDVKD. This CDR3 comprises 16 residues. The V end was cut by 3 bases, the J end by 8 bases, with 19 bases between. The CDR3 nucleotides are TGTGCCACCAGTGATGCCGGGACCCACTTGAGGGATGAGCAGTTCTTC. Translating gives CATSDAGTHLRDEQFF.

CDR3 sequence (DNA): TGCAGTGCTAGTTCGGGGACTAGACCCCCAGGTACGCAGTATTTT. Encoded protein: CSASSGTRPPGTQYF. V and J are TRBV20-1 and TRBJ2-3; 8 nucleotides align to TRBD2. The CDR3 is 15 amino acids. V trimming: 3 bases; J trimming: 8 bases; junction bases outside the gene matches: 13. Germline V gives CDR1 DFQATT, CDR2 SNEGSKA (reference sequence).

The CDR3 bases are TGTGCCAGCCGTAGATTAGGAGAAGAGACCCAGTACTTC. Translating gives CASRRLGEETQYF. This chain connects TRBV6-1 to TRBJ2-5; D is unclear. This CDR3 is built from 13 residues. Germline lookup yields CDR1 MNHNS and CDR2 SASEGT. V shed 8 bases and J shed 3 bases, with 13 bases lying between them.

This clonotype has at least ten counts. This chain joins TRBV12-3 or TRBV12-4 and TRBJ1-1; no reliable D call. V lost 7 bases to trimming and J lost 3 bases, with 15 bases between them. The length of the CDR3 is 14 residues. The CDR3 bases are TGTGCCAGCACCTCTTCCCCCCGGGACACTGAAGCTTTCTTT. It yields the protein CASTSSPRDTEAFF.

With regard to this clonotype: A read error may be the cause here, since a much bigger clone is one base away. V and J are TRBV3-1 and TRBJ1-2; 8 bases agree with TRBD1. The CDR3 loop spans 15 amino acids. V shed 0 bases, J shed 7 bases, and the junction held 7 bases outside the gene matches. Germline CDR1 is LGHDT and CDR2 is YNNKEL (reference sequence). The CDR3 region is CASSQDQGAWFGYTF. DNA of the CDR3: TGTGCCAGCAGCCAAGATCAGGGGGCTTGGTTTGGCTACACCTTC.

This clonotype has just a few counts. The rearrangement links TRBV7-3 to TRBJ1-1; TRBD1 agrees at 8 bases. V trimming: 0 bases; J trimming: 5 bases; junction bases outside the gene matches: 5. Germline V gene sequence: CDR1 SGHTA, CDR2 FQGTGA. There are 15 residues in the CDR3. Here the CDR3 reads CASSLTTGGRTEAFF. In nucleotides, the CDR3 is TGTGCCAGCAGCTTAACAACAGGGGGTAGGACTGAAGCTTTCTTT.

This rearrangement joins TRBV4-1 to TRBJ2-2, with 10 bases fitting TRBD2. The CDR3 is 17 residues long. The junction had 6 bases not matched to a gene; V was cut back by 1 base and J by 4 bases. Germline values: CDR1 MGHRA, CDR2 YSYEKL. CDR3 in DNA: TGCGCCAGCAGCCAAGCGGCTCTAGCGGGAGTCACCGGGGAGCTGTTTTTT. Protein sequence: CASSQAALAGVTGELFF.

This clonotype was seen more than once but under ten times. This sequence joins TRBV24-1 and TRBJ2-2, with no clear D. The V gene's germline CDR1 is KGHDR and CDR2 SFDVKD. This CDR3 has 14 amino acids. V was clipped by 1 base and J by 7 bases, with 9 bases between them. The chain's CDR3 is CATSDFWVHGELFF. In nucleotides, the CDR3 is TGTGCCACCAGTGATTTTTGGGTCCACGGGGAGCTGTTTTTT.

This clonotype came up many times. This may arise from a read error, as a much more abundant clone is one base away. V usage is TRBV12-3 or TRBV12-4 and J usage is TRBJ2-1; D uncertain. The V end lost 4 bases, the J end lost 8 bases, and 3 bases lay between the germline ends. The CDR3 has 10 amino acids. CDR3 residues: CASSYHEQFF. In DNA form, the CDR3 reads TGTGCCAGCAGTTACCATGAGCAGTTCTTC.

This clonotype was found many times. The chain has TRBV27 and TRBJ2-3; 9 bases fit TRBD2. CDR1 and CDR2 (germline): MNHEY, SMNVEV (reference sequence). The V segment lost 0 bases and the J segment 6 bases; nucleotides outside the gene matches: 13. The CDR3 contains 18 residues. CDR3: CASSLSAISGSGVDTQYF. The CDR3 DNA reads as TGTGCCAGCAGTTTATCCGCAATTAGCGGGAGTGGCGTGGATACGCAGTATTTT.